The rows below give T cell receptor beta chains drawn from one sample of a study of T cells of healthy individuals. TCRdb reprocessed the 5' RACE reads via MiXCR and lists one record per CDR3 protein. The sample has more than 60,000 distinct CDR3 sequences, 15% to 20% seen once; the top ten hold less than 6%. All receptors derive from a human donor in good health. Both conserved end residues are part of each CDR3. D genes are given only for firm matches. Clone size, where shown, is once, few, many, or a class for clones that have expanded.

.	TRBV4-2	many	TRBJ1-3	TGTGCCAGCAGCCAAGAGGTGGGGTCGGGAAACACCATATATTTT	CASSQEVGSGNTIYF
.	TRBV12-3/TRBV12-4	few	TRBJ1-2	TGTGCCAGCAGTTTACGTGCGGGCGGCTACACCTTC	CASSLRAGGYTF
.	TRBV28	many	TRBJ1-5	TGTGCCAGCAGTGGGGTGGATCAGCCCCAGCATTTT	CASSGVDQPQHF
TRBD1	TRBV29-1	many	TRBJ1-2	TGCAGCGTGATACAGGGGGACTATGGCTACACCTTC	CSVIQGDYGYTF
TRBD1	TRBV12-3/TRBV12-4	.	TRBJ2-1	TGTGCCAGCAGTTTCGGGACAGGGTTAAATGAGCAGTTCTTC	CASSFGTGLNEQFF
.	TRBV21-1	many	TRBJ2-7	TGTGCCAGCAGCCTTCCCGGCGACGAGCAGTACTTC	CASSLPGDEQYF
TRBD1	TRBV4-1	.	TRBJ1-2	TGCGCCAGCAGCCAAGGGACGGACAGGGCTGGCTATGGCTACACCTTC	CASSQGTDRAGYGYTF
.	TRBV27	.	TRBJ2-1	TGTGCCAGCAGGCAGGGTGGGGGCTCCTACAATGAGCAGTTCTTC	CASRQGGGSYNEQFF
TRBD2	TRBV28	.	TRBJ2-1	TGTGCCAGCAGTTGGGGGGGACCCTCCCGTTCCTACAATGAGCAGTTCTTC	CASSWGGPSRSYNEQFF
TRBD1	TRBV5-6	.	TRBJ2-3	TGTGCCAGCAGACCCCGGACAGGGGTTGGAGATACGCAGTATTTT	CASRPRTGVGDTQYF
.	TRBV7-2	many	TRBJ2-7	TGTGCCAGCACCTCTTATGAGGGGTCCTACGAGCAGTACTTC	CASTSYEGSYEQYF
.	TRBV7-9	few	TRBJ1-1	TGTGCCAGCAGCTTTGGGGCCGGAACCGAAGCTTTCTTT	CASSFGAGTEAFF
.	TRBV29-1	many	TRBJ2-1	TGCAGCGGGACGGGGGCGGCTATGGATGAGCAGTTCTTC	CSGTGAAMDEQFF
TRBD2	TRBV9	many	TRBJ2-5	TGTGCCAGCAGCGCGACTAGCTTTTATTACCAAGAGACCCAGTACTTC	CASSATSFYYQETQYF
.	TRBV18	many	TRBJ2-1	TGTGCCAGCTCACCCGAACTCTACAATGAGCAGTTCTTC	CASSPELYNEQFF
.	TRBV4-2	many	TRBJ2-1	TGTGCCAGCAGCCAAGAGTTCGGGGAGAGAGAGCAGTTCTTC	CASSQEFGEREQFF
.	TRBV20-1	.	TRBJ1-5	TGCAGTGCGGGGGACAAAAATCAGCCCCAGCATTTT	CSAGDKNQPQHF
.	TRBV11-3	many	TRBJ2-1	TGTGCCAGCAGCATAGCGGAGAGCTCCTACAATGAGCAGTTCTTC	CASSIAESSYNEQFF